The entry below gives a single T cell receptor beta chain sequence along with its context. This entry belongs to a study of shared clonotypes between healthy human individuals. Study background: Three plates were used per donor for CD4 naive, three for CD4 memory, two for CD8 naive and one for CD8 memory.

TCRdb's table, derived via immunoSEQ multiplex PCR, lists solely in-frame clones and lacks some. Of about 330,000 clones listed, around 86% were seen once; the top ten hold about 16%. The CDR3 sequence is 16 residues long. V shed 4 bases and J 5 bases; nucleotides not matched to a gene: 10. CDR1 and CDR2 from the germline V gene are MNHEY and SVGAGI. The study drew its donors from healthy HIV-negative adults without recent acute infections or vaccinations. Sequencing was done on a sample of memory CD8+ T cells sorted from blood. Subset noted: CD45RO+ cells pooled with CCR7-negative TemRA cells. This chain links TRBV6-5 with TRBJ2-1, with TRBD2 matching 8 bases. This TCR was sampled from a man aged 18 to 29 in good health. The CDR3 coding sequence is TGTGCCAGCAGTTCGGGAGCGGGGGCCCGAGACAATGAGCAGTTCTTC. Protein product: CASSSGAGARDNEQFF.